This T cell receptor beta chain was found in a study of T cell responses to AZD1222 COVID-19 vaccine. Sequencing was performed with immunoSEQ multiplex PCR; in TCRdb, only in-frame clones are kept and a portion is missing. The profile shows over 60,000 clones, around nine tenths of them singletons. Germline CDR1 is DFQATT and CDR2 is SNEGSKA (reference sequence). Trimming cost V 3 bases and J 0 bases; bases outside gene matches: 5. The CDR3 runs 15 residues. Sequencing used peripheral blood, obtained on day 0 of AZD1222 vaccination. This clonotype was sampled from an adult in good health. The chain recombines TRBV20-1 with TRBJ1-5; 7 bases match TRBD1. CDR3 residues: CSASSGGSSNQPQHF. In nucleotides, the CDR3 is TGCAGTGCTAGTTCAGGGGGAAGTAGCAATCAGCCCCAGCATTTT.